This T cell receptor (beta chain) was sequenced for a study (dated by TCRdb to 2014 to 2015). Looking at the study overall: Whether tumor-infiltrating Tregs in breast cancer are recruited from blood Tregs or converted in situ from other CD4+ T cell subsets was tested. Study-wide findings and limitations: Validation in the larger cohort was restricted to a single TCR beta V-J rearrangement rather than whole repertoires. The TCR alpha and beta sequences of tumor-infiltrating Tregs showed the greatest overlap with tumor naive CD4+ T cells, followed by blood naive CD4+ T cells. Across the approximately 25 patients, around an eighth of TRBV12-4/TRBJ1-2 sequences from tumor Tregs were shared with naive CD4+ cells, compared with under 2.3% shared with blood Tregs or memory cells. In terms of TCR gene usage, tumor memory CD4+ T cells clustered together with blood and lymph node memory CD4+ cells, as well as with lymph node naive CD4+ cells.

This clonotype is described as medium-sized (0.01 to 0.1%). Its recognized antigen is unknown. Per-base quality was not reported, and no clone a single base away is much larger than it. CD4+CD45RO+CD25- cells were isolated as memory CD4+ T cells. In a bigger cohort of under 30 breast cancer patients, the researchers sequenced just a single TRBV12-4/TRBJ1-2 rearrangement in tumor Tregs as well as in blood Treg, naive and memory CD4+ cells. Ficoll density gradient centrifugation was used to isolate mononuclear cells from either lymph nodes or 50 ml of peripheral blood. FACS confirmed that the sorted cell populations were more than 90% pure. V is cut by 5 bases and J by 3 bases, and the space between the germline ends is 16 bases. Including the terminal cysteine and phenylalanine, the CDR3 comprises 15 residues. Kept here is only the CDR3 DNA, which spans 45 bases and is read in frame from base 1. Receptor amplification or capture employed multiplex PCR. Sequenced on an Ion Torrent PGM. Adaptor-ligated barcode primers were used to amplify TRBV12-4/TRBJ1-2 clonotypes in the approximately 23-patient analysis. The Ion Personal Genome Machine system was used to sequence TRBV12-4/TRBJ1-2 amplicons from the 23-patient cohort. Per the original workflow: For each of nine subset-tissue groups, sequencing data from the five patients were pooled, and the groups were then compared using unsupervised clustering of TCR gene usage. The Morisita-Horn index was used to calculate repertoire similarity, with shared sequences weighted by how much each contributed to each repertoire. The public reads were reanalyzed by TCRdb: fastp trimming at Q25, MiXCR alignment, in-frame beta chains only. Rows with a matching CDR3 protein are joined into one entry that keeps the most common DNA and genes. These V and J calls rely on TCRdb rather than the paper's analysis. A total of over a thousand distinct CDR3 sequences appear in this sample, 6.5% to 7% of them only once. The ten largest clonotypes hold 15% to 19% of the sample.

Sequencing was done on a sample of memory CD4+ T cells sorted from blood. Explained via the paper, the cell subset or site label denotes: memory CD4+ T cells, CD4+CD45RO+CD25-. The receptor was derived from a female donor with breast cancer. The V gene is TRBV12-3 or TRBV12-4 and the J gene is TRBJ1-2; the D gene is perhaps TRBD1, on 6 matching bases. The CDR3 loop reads CASSDSRDNHYGYTF. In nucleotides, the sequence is TGTGCCAGCAGTGACTCCCGGGACAACCACTATGGCTACACCTTC.